The next 16 T cell receptor beta chains were all read from a single sample in a study of early T cells in non-severe SARS-CoV-2 infection. TCRdb redid the calling of the 5' RACE reads with MiXCR, one entry per CDR3 protein. The sample gives tens of thousands of distinct CDR3 sequences, 9.5% to 15% of which show up once; 4% to 5% is in the top ten. The sample was whole blood. The receptors were sampled from an adult who was a healthcare worker with PCR-confirmed SARS-CoV-2 infection or an uninfected control (not recorded which).

The CDR3 loop is CAWRSTDRGNQPQHF. The DNA of the CDR3 is TGTGCCTGGAGGTCCACAGACAGGGGGAATCAGCCCCAGCATTTT. V is TRBV30 and J is TRBJ1-5, with 9 nucleotides matching TRBD1. Per the germline V gene, CDR1 is GTSNPN and CDR2 is SVGIG (reference sequence). This CDR3 comprises 15 residues. V dropped 3 bases and J dropped 4; count of bases not matched to a gene: 7. Filled out from reference TRBV30 and TRBJ1-5, the complete variable domain reads SQTIHQWPATLVQPVGSPLSLECTVEGTSNPNLYWYRQAAGRGLQLLFYSVGIGQISSEVPQNLSASRPQDRQFILSSKKLLLSDSGFYLCAWRSTDRGNQPQHFGDGTRLSIL.

This clonotype was counted a few times. The rearrangement links TRBV7-2 to TRBJ2-3, with TRBD2 as a possible D gene (6 bases). The V gene's germline CDR1 is SGHTA and CDR2 FQGNSA. The V and J ends lost 5 bases and 5 bases respectively, with 11 bases between them. This CDR3 contains 13 residues. In nucleotides, the CDR3 is TGTGCCAGCAGCCGGGAGTTGAGAGATACGCAGTATTTT. Translated: CASSRELRDTQYF.

This clonotype was detected many times. This chain links TRBV28 with TRBJ1-5; TRBD1 is a possible D gene (5 bases). The V gene's germline CDR1 is MDHEN and CDR2 SYDVKM. This CDR3 spans 15 amino acids. The V gene lost 5 bases and the J gene lost 2 bases, with 13 bases spanning the gap. This CDR3 reads CASSLGVFGNQPQHF. The CDR3 DNA reads as TGTGCCAGCAGTCTAGGGGTTTTTGGCAATCAGCCCCAGCATTTT.

This clonotype has ten or more counts. The chain links TRBV18 to TRBJ2-3; 7 bases fit TRBD2. V shed 2 bases, J shed 2 bases, and the junction held 4 bases outside the gene matches. The germline V gene encodes CDR1 KGHSH and CDR2 LQKENI. CDR3 length equals 15 residues. CDR3 residues: CASSPYQRDTDTQYF. For the CDR3, the DNA is TGTGCCAGCTCACCATACCAGCGGGACACAGATACGCAGTATTTT. The full variable domain, rest sourced from reference TRBV18 and TRBJ2-3, is NAGVMQNPRHLVRRRGQEARLRCSPMKGHSHVYWYRQLPEEGLKFMVYLQKENIIDESGMPKERFSAEFPKEGPSILRIQQVVRGDSAAYFCASSPYQRDTDTQYFGPGTRLTVL.

This clonotype was counted at least ten times. The chain recombines TRBV6-5 with TRBJ2-3; no reliable D call. This CDR3 has 15 amino acids. CDR1 is MNHEY and CDR2 is SVGAGI in the germline V gene. The V and J ends lost 2 bases and 0 bases respectively, with 9 bases between them. The DNA for the CDR3 is TGTGCCAGCAGTTACATGGGTCAGAGCACAGATACGCAGTATTTT. Amino acid sequence: CASSYMGQSTDTQYF.

This clonotype was observed at least ten times. This chain uses TRBV9 with TRBJ2-5; a weak D match, TRBD2 (6 bases). The germline V gene has CDR1 SGDLS and CDR2 YYNGEE. This CDR3 is built from 15 residues. V was pared by 0 bases and J by 1 base, with 10 bases between. The CDR3 loop reads CASSVGSGIQETQYF. CDR3 nucleotide sequence: TGTGCCAGCAGCGTAGGTAGCGGAATCCAAGAGACCCAGTACTTC.

Only a few counts were recorded for this clonotype. This chain uses TRBV7-2 with TRBJ1-6, with D perhaps TRBD1 (5 bases). Germline lookup yields CDR1 SGHTA and CDR2 FQGNSA. This CDR3 contains 14 residues. V was pared by 1 base and J by 7 bases, with 8 bases between. The CDR3 protein is CASSLVGGNSPLHF. The CDR3, as DNA: TGTGCCAGCAGCTTAGTGGGGGGAAATTCACCCCTCCACTTT.

This chain links TRBV7-3 with TRBJ2-3, with a weak D call TRBD1 (5 bases). The germline CDR1 and CDR2 sequences are SGHTA and FQGTGA. The V gene lost 4 bases and the J gene lost 0 bases, with 5 bases spanning the gap. This CDR3 spans 13 amino acids. CDR3 in DNA: TGTGCCAGCAGCTGGACAAGCACAGATACGCAGTATTTT. Translated: CASSWTSTDTQYF.

This clonotype was observed many times. The chain has TRBV5-1 and TRBJ2-2; no firm D call. Trimming removed 5 bases from V and 0 bases from J, with 5 bases in between. The CDR3 sequence is 13 residues long. Germline CDR1 is SGHRS and CDR2 is YFSETQ. CDR3 DNA sequence: TGCGCCAGCAGGTCACCGAACACCGGGGAGCTGTTTTTT. This sequence encodes CASRSPNTGELFF.

The V call is TRBV5-4, the J call TRBJ1-2; the D is unclear. Trimming stripped 1 base from V and 6 bases from J, with 7 bases between. Germline V gene data show CDR1 as SGHNT and CDR2 as YYREEE (reference sequence). This CDR3 has 12 amino acids. CDR3 sequence reads: CASSLISDGYTF. DNA for the CDR3: TGTGCCAGCAGCTTGATATCGGATGGCTACACCTTC.

Notes on this clonotype: With a much larger clone just one base away, this may be a read error. The V and J genes are TRBV5-1 and TRBJ1-1; the D is unclear. The CDR3 has 12 residues. Germline V gene lookup returns CDR1 SGHRS and CDR2 YFSETQ. The V and J ends lost 5 bases and 0 bases respectively, with 5 bases between them. The CDR3 DNA is TGCGCCAGCAGGAGCATGAACACTGAAGCTTTCTTT. This translates into CASRSMNTEAFF.

To note about this clonotype: This may be a read error, as it is one base from a much larger clone. DNA for the CDR3: TGCGCCAGCAGCCAAGACACAGGACAGGGGGCGATGTCAAAGCATTTT. Protein: CASSQDTGQGAMSKHF. The V call is TRBV4-1, the J call TRBJ1-5, with 11 bases identical to TRBD1. Germline-derived CDR1 and CDR2 are MGHRA and YSYEKL. V was clipped by 0 bases and J by 14 bases; unmatched bases: 12. The CDR3 loop spans 16 amino acids.

This clonotype was counted at least ten times. This chain links TRBV6-6 with TRBJ2-5; TRBD2 aligns across 10 bases. V dropped 6 bases and J dropped 2; count of bases not matched to a gene: 6. Germline loops: CDR1 MNHNY, CDR2 SVGAGI (reference sequence). This CDR3 contains 15 residues. CDR3 protein: CASSSRTSGQETQYF. The CDR3 nucleotides read TGTGCCAGCAGCTCGAGGACTAGCGGACAAGAGACCCAGTACTTC.

The V gene is TRBV20-1, the J gene TRBJ2-1; 9 bases match TRBD2. This CDR3 is 16 amino acids long. The V gene's germline CDR1 is DFQATT and CDR2 SNEGSKA (reference sequence). With 2 bases clipped from V and 4 bases from J, the junction kept 9 bases outside the gene matches. The CDR3: CSARHIAGEGYNEQFF. The CDR3 bases are TGCAGTGCTAGACACATAGCGGGAGAAGGTTACAATGAGCAGTTCTTC.

Many counts were recorded for this clonotype. The chain carries TRBV5-1 and TRBJ1-6; TRBD1 might be the D (6 bases). Germline CDR1 is SGHRS and CDR2 is YFSETQ. The CDR3 is 14 residues long. Trimming removed 4 bases from V and 9 bases from J, with 14 bases in between. CDR3 in amino acids: CASSANRDSSPLHF. CDR3 in DNA: TGCGCCAGCAGCGCGAACAGGGATAGTTCACCCCTCCACTTT.

This clonotype came up many times. This chain connects TRBV7-2 to TRBJ1-5; D is unclear. CDR1 and CDR2 (germline): SGHTA, FQGNSA. Trimming took 0 bases from V and 5 from J, leaving 14 bases between them. The CDR3 contains 16 residues. The DNA for the CDR3 is TGTGCCAGCAGCTTAGCCGGAGGGAAGGGTGATCAGCCCCAGCATTTT. It yields the protein CASSLAGGKGDQPQHF.